These T cell receptor beta chains were read from a single sample in a study of blood T cell repertoires in COVID-19. Sequencing was performed with immunoSEQ multiplex PCR; in TCRdb, only in-frame clones are kept and a portion is missing. The sample gives fewer than 600,000 clones, around 87% of which show up once; around 1.9% is in the top ten. The sequenced sample consisted of PBMCs or T cells enriched from blood (not recorded which). The source is a woman between 35 and 50 years old who had recovered from COVID-19. Each CDR3 is given with its conserved first and last residue. A D gene is named only where the DNA matches it firmly. The size entry is marked missing in some rows and otherwise reads once, few, many or a size class.

J gene	clone size	V gene	D gene	CDR3 protein	CDR3 DNA
TRBJ2-1	few	TRBV27	-	CASSLERDLTYNEQFF	TGTGCCAGCAGTTTAGAGAGGGATCTGACCTACAATGAGCAGTTCTTC
TRBJ1-2	-	TRBV2	TRBD1	CASRVDRGGNYGYTF	TGTGCCAGCAGGGTCGACAGGGGCGGGAACTATGGCTACACCTTC
TRBJ1-2	-	TRBV27	TRBD1	CASRPSGQGFYGYTF	TGTGCCAGCAGACCCTCAGGACAGGGATTCTATGGCTACACCTTC
TRBJ1-4	once	TRBV5-1	TRBD1	CASSPAYRGTNEKLFF	TGCGCCAGCAGCCCGGCCTACAGGGGAACTAATGAAAAACTGTTTTTT
TRBJ1-3	-	TRBV5-1	-	CASSLSSGNTIYF	TGCGCCAGCAGCCTTAGCTCTGGAAACACCATATATTTT
TRBJ2-1	-	TRBV29-1	-	CSGGQFRVDEQFF	TGCAGCGGTGGACAGTTTAGGGTCGATGAGCAGTTCTTC
TRBJ2-5	-	TRBV1	-	CTSSQDDF	TGCACCAGCAGCCAAGACGACTTC
TRBJ2-2	-	TRBV11-2	-	CASRLRPGELAGELFF	TGTGCCAGCAGACTTCGGCCAGGGGAGTTGGCCGGGGAGCTGTTTTTT
TRBJ1-4	-	TRBV4-1	TRBD1	CASSRTGVNEKLFF	TGCGCCAGCAGCCGGACAGGGGTAAATGAAAAACTGTTTTTT
TRBJ1-1	once	TRBV27	-	CASTLLEDSYTEAFF	TGTGCCAGCACCCTATTAGAGGACAGTTACACTGAAGCTTTCTTT
TRBJ1-5	-	TRBV19	TRBD1	CASSRGTGLMPQHF	TGTGCCAGTAGTCGGGGGACAGGGCTAATGCCCCAGCATTTT
TRBJ1-2	-	TRBV29-1	-	CSVMVPNLRGGYTF	TGCAGCGTTATGGTTCCAAACTTAAGGGGAGGCTACACCTTC
TRBJ2-6	-	TRBV7-6	-	CASSLRGSSSGANVLTF	TGTGCCAGCAGCTTAAGGGGCTCCAGCTCTGGGGCCAACGTCCTGACTTTC
TRBJ2-5	-	TRBV2	TRBD2	CASSGGLAGGLETQYF	TGTGCCAGCAGTGGCGGACTAGCGGGAGGTTTAGAGACCCAGTACTTC
TRBJ1-1	-	TRBV6-1	TRBD1	CASSGTGFPLGTEAFF	TGTGCCAGCAGTGGGACAGGATTTCCCCTGGGCACTGAAGCTTTCTTT
TRBJ2-7	-	TRBV2	-	CARDPGLGEQYF	TGTGCCAGAGATCCGGGACTGGGCGAGCAGTACTTC
TRBJ2-2	-	TRBV4-2	TRBD1	CASSQETGENTGELFF	TGTGCCAGCAGCCAAGAGACAGGGGAGAACACCGGGGAGCTGTTTTTT
TRBJ1-1	-	TRBV11-3	-	CASSPGTQILNTEAFF	TGTGCCAGCAGCCCCGGGACTCAAATCCTGAACACTGAAGCTTTCTTT
TRBJ2-1	-	TRBV6-2/TRBV6-3	-	CASSGAYNEQFF	TGTGCCAGCAGTGGGGCTTACAATGAGCAGTTCTTC
TRBJ1-5	once	TRBV19	-	CASTSYGEQPQHF	TGTGCCAGTACCTCATACGGGGAACAGCCCCAGCATTTT
TRBJ1-1	-	TRBV11-2	-	CASSLPGGTEAFF	TGTGCCAGCAGCTTACCCGGAGGGACTGAAGCTTTCTTT
TRBJ2-7	-	TRBV27	TRBD1	CASSLESPGQGSYEQYF	TGTGCCAGCAGTTTAGAATCCCCGGGACAGGGTTCCTACGAGCAGTACTTC
TRBJ1-1	-	TRBV5-1	TRBD1	CASRLDRLPEAFF	TGCGCCAGCAGATTGGACAGGTTGCCTGAAGCTTTCTTT
TRBJ1-2	-	TRBV6-5	TRBD1	CASTIGQGPLYGYTF	TGTGCCAGCACTATTGGACAGGGGCCACTCTATGGCTACACCTTC
TRBJ2-2	-	TRBV11-3	-	CASSPRSVTGELFF	TGTGCCAGCAGCCCCCGAAGCGTAACCGGGGAGCTGTTTTTT
TRBJ2-3	-	TRBV27	TRBD2	CASSLFVPGLAGGGSSTDTQYF	TGTGCCAGCAGTTTATTCGTCCCGGGACTAGCGGGAGGGGGGTCTAGCACAGATACGCAGTATTTT
TRBJ1-2	-	TRBV6-5	-	CASSQGPTGHGYTF	TGTGCCAGCAGCCAGGGACCTACAGGGCATGGCTACACCTTC
TRBJ2-5	-	TRBV7-9	TRBD1	CASSPGQEYQETQYF	TGTGCCAGCAGCCCGGGACAGGAGTACCAAGAGACCCAGTACTTC
TRBJ1-1	-	TRBV19	TRBD1	CASSPPGTGWAFF	TGTGCCAGTAGTCCCCCGGGGACAGGTTGGGCTTTCTTT
TRBJ1-3	few	TRBV19	-	CASSTNQGSGGNTIYF	TGTGCCAGTAGTACGAACCAGGGGTCGGGCGGAAACACCATATATTTT
TRBJ2-7	-	TRBV10-3	TRBD2	CAIRAGGPPSYEQYF	TGTGCCATCAGAGCGGGAGGGCCCCCCTCCTACGAGCAGTACTTC